The sequence of this T cell receptor beta chain was determined in a study of blood T cells in healthy people across ages. Study-level points and caveats: As age increased, TCR beta diversity per million T cells fell in a roughly linear fashion. Higher diversity and more naive CD4+ cells were features of long-lived donors, compared to aged donors.

Next came a second PCR, run for about 7 to 12 cycles, which used a sample-barcoded 5' primer along with a J-beta primer mix. TCRdb re-called the 5' RACE reads with MiXCR, one entry per CDR3 protein. The sample has about 1.5 million distinct CDR3 sequences, approximately 42% seen once. The V and J ends lost 5 bases and 1 base respectively, with 11 bases between them. Germline V lookup: CDR1 SEHNR, CDR2 FQNEAQ (reference sequence). This CDR3 comprises 14 residues. To note about this clonotype: What it binds is not known.

The receptor comes from a young woman in good health. Sequencing was performed on blood. V gene TRBV7-9 combines with J gene TRBJ1-1; no definite D call. This CDR3 is CASSPGNRNTEAFF. The CDR3 region has the DNA TGTGCCAGCAGCCCCGGCAACCGGAACACTGAAGCTTTCTTT.